Below, 20 T cell receptor beta chains from the same sample are listed, as sequenced in a study of blood T cell repertoires in COVID-19. This table comes from immunoSEQ multiplex PCR, and its TCRdb copy is limited to in-frame clones, with some not included. In the table there are over 85,000 clones, 85% of which are singletons. The sequencing sample was made of peripheral blood. The origin of the receptors is a man older than 75 with acute or convalescent COVID-19.

The chain carries TRBV15 and TRBJ1-1; D call uncertain. The CDR3 consists of 14 residues. The germline gives CDR1 LNHNV, CDR2 YYDKDF (reference sequence). V was pared by 0 bases and J by 6 bases, with 11 bases between. CDR3 sequence reads: CATSRDTGLAEAFF. CDR3 DNA: TGTGCCACCAGCAGAGATACGGGGTTGGCTGAAGCTTTCTTT.

In this sample, this clone turned up once. This rearrangement joins TRBV7-9 to TRBJ2-5, with D perhaps TRBD2 (5 bases). This CDR3 is built from 14 residues. Trimming removed 2 bases at V and 4 bases at J, with 11 bases between. Germline assignment: CDR1 SEHNR and CDR2 FQNEAQ (reference sequence). The CDR3: CASSLSRERETQYF. The CDR3, as DNA: TGTGCCAGCAGCTTATCGAGGGAGAGAGAGACCCAGTACTTC.

V is TRBV4-1 and J is TRBJ2-2, with D possibly TRBD1 on 6 matching bases. CDR1 MGHRA and CDR2 YSYEKL come from the germline V gene. Between the trimmed V and J ends, which lost 1 base and 0 bases, there was a span of 9 bases. This CDR3 contains 16 residues. CDR3 protein: CASSQGQAANTGELFF. CDR3 coding DNA: TGCGCCAGCAGCCAAGGACAGGCCGCGAACACCGGGGAGCTGTTTTTT.

This rearrangement joins TRBV18 to TRBJ2-2; unclear D gene. CDR1 KGHSH and CDR2 LQKENI come from the germline V gene. This CDR3 spans 15 amino acids. Trimming took 6 bases from V and 1 from J, leaving 12 bases between them. The CDR3 bases are TGTGCCAGCTCCCCGTATGAGCGGAACACCGGGGAGCTGTTTTTT. It is translated as CASSPYERNTGELFF.

The chain links TRBV4-1 to TRBJ2-2, with D possibly being TRBD2 (6 bases). With 0 bases removed from V and 7 bases from J, the gap between germline ends came to 12 bases. CDR3 length: 15 residues. Germline CDR1 and CDR2: MGHRA and YSYEKL. The CDR3 sequence: CASSQEASAGGELFF. The CDR3 nucleotides are TGCGCCAGCAGCCAAGAGGCTAGCGCAGGCGGGGAGCTGTTTTTT.

This clone has at least ten counts. This sequence joins TRBV27 and TRBJ1-2; 8 positions agree with TRBD1. V was clipped by 7 bases and J by 3 bases; unmatched bases: 1. Germline CDR1 and CDR2: MNHEY and SMNVEV (reference sequence). This CDR3 has 12 residues. In DNA form, the CDR3 reads TGTGCCAGCAAGGGACAGGACTATGGCTACACCTTC. Protein: CASKGQDYGYTF.

This chain links TRBV9 with TRBJ2-7; a weak D match, TRBD2 (5 bases). CDR1 and CDR2 (germline): SGDLS, YYNGEE. The V and J ends lost 1 base and 5 bases respectively, with 22 bases between them. The CDR3 runs 17 residues. CDR3 loop: CASSVFPGVEGGNEQYF. The CDR3 nucleotides read TGTGCCAGCAGCGTATTTCCTGGAGTCGAGGGCGGCAACGAGCAGTACTTC.

In this sample, this clone turned up once. The chain links TRBV27 to TRBJ2-2; 12 nucleotides align to TRBD2. Germline V lookup: CDR1 MNHEY, CDR2 SMNVEV (reference sequence). The V segment lost 0 bases and the J segment 7 bases; nucleotides outside the gene matches: 6. CDR3 length: 17 residues. As DNA, the CDR3 is TGTGCCAGCAGTTTATCTCGGACTAGCGGGATGATCGGGGAGCTGTTTTTT. This sequence encodes CASSLSRTSGMIGELFF.

This sequence joins TRBV30 and TRBJ2-2; no definite D call. Germline V gives CDR1 GTSNPN, CDR2 SVGIG (reference sequence). The CDR3 runs 14 residues. V shed 4 bases and J shed 3 bases, with 12 bases lying between them. CDR3 DNA sequence: TGTGCCTGGATACCCGGGTTTGACACCGGGGAGCTGTTTTTT. Amino acids: CAWIPGFDTGELFF.

The genes are TRBV11-1 and TRBJ2-5, with D possibly matching TRBD2 (6 bases). The CDR3 runs 14 residues. V was shortened by 1 base and J by 5 bases, with 11 bases between the two germline ends. CDR1 and CDR2 (germline): SGHAT, FQDESV (reference sequence). This CDR3 is CASSLGDGGETQYF. CDR3 DNA: TGTGCCAGCAGCTTAGGGGACGGAGGGGAGACCCAGTACTTC.

The chain is built from TRBV5-6 and TRBJ2-5; 10 bases line up with TRBD2. This CDR3 has 14 residues. J lost 2 bases, V lost 5 bases, and 3 bases had no gene match. Germline CDR1 SGHDT, CDR2 YYEEEE. The CDR3 DNA sequence: TGTGCCAGCAGGCTACTAGCGGGGCAAGAGACCCAGTACTTC. It codes for CASRLLAGQETQYF.

The chain has TRBV1 and TRBJ2-7; the table names TRBD2, a call not compared with the DNA. TRBV1 is marked as a pseudogene. There are 12 residues in the CDR3. The chain's CDR3 is CTSSPSSYEQYF. The CDR3 nucleotides read TGCACCAGCAGCCCGAGCTCCTACGAGCAGTACTTC.

This clone was seen a single time. V and J are TRBV10-3 and TRBJ2-7; 9 bases align to TRBD2. Germline V gene data show CDR1 as ENHRY and CDR2 as SYGVKD. V dropped 7 bases and J dropped 6; count of bases not matched to a gene: 7. CDR3 length equals 13 residues. The CDR3 loop is CAIIAGVGFEQYF. CDR3 DNA: TGTGCCATCATAGCGGGAGTCGGTTTCGAGCAGTACTTC.

This chain links TRBV19 with TRBJ1-5, with a possible D match to TRBD1 (6 bases). Deletions cut 5 bases from V and 5 bases from J, with 16 bases between. Germline CDR1 is LNHDA and CDR2 is SQIVND (reference sequence). The CDR3 totals 15 residues. CDR3 in amino acids: CASSRTGLKDQPQHF. The CDR3 DNA sequence: TGTGCCAGTAGTCGTACAGGGTTAAAGGATCAGCCCCAGCATTTT.

The V gene is TRBV9, the J gene TRBJ2-7; D is perhaps TRBD1 (5 bases). Trimming took 0 bases from V and 2 from J, leaving 9 bases between them. The CDR3 has 14 amino acids. Germline CDR1 is SGDLS and CDR2 is YYNGEE. The CDR3 bases are TGTGCCAGCAGCGTAGGGCAGGGTCCCTACGAGCAGTACTTC. The encoded protein is CASSVGQGPYEQYF.

The chain employs TRBV6-2 or TRBV6-3 and TRBJ2-2; 8 bases map to TRBD2. Germline V gene data show CDR1 as MNHEY and CDR2 as SVGEGT. This CDR3 has 18 residues. The V segment lost 6 bases and the J segment 6 bases; nucleotides outside the gene matches: 18. CDR3: CASSRRSPGLDSSGELFF. The CDR3 DNA reads TGTGCCAGCAGCCGCCGATCCCCGGGACTAGATTCATCCGGGGAGCTGTTTTTT.

The rearrangement links TRBV24-1 to TRBJ2-2; 10 bases map to TRBD2. The CDR3 runs to 16 residues. CDR1 and CDR2 from the germline V gene are KGHDR and SFDVKD. Unmatched junction bases numbered 4, after V lost 1 base and J lost 6 bases. CDR3 in amino acids: CATSDLSGRASGELFF. The CDR3 DNA is TGTGCCACCAGTGATTTAAGCGGGAGGGCCTCCGGGGAGCTGTTTTTT.

The chain uses TRBV6-5 and TRBJ1-3, with D possibly being TRBD1 (5 bases). The V gene lost 7 bases and the J gene lost 2 bases, with 9 bases spanning the gap. CDR1 is MNHEY, CDR2 SVGAGI, per germline. The CDR3 runs to 13 residues. CDR3 amino acids: CASNQGTGNTIYF. The DNA of the CDR3 is TGTGCCAGCAATCAGGGAACTGGAAACACCATATATTTT.

The chain couples TRBV2 to TRBJ1-2, with D perhaps matching TRBD1 (5 bases). Trimming pared 2 bases from V and 13 bases from J, leaving 20 bases between. The germline V gene encodes CDR1 SNHLY and CDR2 FYNNEI. CDR3 length: 14 residues. The CDR3 nucleotides read TGTGCCAGCAGTGAACAAATGACAGCCGCTCTGCGCACCTTC. This translates into CASSEQMTAALRTF.

The chain joins TRBV11-3 to TRBJ2-5; 11 bases are a match to TRBD2. The CDR3 spans 15 residues. Germline V gives CDR1 SGHNT, CDR2 YENEEA. Trimming cost V 6 bases and J 8 bases; bases outside gene matches: 11. The CDR3 sequence: CASSPGTSGSATQYF. DNA for the CDR3: TGTGCCAGCAGTCCGGGGACTAGCGGATCTGCTACCCAGTACTTC.